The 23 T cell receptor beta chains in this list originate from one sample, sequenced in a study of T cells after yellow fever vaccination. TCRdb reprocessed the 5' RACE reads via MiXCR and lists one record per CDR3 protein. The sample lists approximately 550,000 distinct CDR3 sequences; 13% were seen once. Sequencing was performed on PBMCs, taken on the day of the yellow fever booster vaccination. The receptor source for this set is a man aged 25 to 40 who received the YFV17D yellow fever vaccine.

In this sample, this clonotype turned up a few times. CDR3 region: CASSFSGALISTDTQYF. CDR3 coding DNA: TGCGCCAGCAGCTTTTCGGGGGCCCTCATTAGCACAGATACGCAGTATTTT. The chain couples TRBV5-1 to TRBJ2-3; D assignment may be TRBD1 or TRBD2 (6 bases each). CDR1 and CDR2 (germline): SGHRS, YFSETQ. The CDR3 length is 17 residues. Deletions cut 2 bases from V and 0 bases from J, with 16 bases between.

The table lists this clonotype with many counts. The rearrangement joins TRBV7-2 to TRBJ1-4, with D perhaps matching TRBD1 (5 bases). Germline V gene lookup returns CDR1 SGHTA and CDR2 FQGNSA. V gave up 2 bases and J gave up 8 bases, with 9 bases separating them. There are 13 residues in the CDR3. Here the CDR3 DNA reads TGTGCCAGCAGCTTACAGGGCTGGGAAAAACTGTTTTTT. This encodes CASSLQGWEKLFF.

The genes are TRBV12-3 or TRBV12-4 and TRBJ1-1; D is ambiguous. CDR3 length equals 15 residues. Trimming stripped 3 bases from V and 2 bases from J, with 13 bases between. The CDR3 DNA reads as TGTGCCAGCAGTTTGGTGTGGGTATCTAACACTGAAGCTTTCTTT. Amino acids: CASSLVWVSNTEAFF.

CDR3: CASSQVRQGETQYF. The CDR3 coding sequence is TGCGCCAGCAGCCAAGTTAGGCAGGGCGAGACCCAGTACTTC. The genes are TRBV4-3 and TRBJ2-5; D possibly corresponds to TRBD1 (5 bases). The length of the CDR3 is 14 residues. CDR1 and CDR2 (germline): LGHNA, YSLEER. The V gene lost 1 base and the J gene lost 5 bases, with 11 bases spanning the gap.

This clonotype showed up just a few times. The CDR3 sequence is CASSLASGSSYEQFF. Here the CDR3 DNA reads TGCGCCAGCAGCTTGGCCAGCGGGAGTTCTTATGAGCAGTTCTTC. The rearrangement uses TRBV5-1 and TRBJ2-1, with 8 bases fitting TRBD2. The CDR3 runs to 15 residues. The trim removed 0 bases at V and 8 bases at J, leaving 7 bases unmatched. The germline V gene encodes CDR1 SGHRS and CDR2 YFSETQ.

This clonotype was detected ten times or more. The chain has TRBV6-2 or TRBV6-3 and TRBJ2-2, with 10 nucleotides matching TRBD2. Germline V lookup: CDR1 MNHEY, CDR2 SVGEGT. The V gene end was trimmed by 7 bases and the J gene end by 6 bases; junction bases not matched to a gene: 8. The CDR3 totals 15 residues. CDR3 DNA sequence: TGTGCCAGCACGAAGCTAGCGGGAGATGCCGGGGAGCTGTTTTTT. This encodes CASTKLAGDAGELFF.

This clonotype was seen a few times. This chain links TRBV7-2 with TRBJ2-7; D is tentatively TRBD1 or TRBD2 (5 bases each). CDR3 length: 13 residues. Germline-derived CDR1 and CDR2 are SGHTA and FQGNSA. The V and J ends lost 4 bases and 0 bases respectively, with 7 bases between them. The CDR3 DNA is TGTGCCAGCAGCTCGGGGCCCTCCTACGAGCAGTACTTC. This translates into CASSSGPSYEQYF.

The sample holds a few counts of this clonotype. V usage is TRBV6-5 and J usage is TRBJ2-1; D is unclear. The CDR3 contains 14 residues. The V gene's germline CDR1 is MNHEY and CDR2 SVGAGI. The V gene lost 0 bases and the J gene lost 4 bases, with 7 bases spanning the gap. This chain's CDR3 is CASSYSQMYNEQFF. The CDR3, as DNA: TGTGCCAGCAGTTACTCTCAGATGTACAATGAGCAGTTCTTC.

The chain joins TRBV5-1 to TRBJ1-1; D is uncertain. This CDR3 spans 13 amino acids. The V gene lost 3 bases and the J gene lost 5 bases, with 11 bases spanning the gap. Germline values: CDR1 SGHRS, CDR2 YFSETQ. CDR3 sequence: CASSWAGSTEAFF. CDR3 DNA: TGCGCCAGCAGCTGGGCGGGGAGTACTGAAGCTTTCTTT.

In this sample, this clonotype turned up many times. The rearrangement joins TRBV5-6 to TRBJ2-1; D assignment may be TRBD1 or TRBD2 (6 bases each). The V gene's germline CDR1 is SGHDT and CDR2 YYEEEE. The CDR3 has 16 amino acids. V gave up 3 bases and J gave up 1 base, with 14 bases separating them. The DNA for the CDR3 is TGTGCCAGCAGCTCCTGGGGGGCTGGGTCCTACAATGAGCAGTTCTTC. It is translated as CASSSWGAGSYNEQFF.

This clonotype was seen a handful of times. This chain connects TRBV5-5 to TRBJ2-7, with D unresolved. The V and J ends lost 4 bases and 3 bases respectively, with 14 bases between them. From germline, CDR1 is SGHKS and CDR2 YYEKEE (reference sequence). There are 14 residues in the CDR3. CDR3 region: CASSDWVRSYEQYF. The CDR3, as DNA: TGTGCCAGCAGCGATTGGGTGAGGAGCTACGAGCAGTACTTC.

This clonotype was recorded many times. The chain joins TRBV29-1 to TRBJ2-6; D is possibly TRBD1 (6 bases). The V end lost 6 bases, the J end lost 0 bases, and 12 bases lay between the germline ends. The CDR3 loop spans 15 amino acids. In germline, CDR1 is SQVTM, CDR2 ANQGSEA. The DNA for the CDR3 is TGCAGCGTGGTGCAGGGGTCCTCTGGGGCCAACGTCCTGACTTTC. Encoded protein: CSVVQGSSGANVLTF.

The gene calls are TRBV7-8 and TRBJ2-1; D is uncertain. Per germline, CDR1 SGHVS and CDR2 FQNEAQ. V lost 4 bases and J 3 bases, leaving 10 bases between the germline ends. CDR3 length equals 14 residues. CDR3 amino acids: CASSYLTIYNEQFF. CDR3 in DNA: TGTGCCAGCAGCTATCTGACCATCTACAATGAGCAGTTCTTC.

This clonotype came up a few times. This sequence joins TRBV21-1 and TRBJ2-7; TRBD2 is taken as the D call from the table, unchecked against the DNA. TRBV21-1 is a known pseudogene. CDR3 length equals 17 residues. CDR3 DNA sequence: TGTGCCAGCAGACAAAGTACTAGCGGGAGTAATTCCTACGAGCAGTACTTC. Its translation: CASRQSTSGSNSYEQYF.

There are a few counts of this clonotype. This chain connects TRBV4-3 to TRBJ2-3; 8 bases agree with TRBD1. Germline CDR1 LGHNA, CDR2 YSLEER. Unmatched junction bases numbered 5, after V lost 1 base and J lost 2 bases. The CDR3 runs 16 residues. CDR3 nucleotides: TGCGCCAGCAGCCAAGCTCAGGGGGCGATCACAGATACGCAGTATTTT. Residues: CASSQAQGAITDTQYF.

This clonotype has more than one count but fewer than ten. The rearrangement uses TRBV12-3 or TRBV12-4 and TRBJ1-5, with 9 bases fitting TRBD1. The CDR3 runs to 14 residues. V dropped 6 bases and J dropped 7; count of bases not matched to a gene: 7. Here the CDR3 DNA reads TGTGCCAGCAGCTCGGGACAGGGAGGCCAGCCCCAGCATTTT. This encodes CASSSGQGGQPQHF.

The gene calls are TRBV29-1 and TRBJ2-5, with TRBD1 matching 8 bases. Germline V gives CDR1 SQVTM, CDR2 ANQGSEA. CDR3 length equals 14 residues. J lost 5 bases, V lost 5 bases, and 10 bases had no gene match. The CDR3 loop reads CSVTDRAVIETQYF. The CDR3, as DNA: TGCAGCGTTACGGACAGGGCCGTGATCGAGACCCAGTACTTC.

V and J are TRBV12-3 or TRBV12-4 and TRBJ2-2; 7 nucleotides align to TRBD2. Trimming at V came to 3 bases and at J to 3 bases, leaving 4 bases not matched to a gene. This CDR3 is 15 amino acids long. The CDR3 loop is CASSFGDYYTGELFF. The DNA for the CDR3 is TGTGCCAGCAGTTTTGGGGACTATTACACCGGGGAGCTGTTTTTT.

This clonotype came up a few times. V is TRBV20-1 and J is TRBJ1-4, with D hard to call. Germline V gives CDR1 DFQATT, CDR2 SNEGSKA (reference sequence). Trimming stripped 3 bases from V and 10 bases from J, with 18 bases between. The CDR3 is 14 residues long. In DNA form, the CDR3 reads TGCAGTGCTAGTAGGAACACCGACGGTGGAAAACTGTTTTTT. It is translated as CSASRNTDGGKLFF.

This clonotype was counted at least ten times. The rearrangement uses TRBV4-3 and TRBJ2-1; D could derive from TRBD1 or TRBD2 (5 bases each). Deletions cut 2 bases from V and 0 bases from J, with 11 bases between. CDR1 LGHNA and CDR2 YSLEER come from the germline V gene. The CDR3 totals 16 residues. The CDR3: CASSQLRDVSYNEQFF. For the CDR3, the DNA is TGCGCCAGCAGCCAACTCCGGGACGTCTCCTACAATGAGCAGTTCTTC.

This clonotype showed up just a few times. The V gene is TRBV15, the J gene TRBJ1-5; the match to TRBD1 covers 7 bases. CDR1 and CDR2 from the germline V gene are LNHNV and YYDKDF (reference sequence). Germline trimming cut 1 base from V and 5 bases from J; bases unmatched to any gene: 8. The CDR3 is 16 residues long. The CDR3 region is CATSRAGRDSYQPQHF. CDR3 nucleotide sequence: TGTGCCACCAGCAGAGCGGGCCGGGACAGTTATCAGCCCCAGCATTTT.

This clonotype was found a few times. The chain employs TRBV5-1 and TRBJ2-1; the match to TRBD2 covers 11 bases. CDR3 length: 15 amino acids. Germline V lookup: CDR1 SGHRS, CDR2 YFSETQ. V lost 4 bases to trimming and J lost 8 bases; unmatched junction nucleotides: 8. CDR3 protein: CASSATSGSGYEQFF. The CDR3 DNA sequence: TGCGCCAGCAGCGCTACTAGCGGGAGTGGGTATGAGCAGTTCTTC.

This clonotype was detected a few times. CDR3 coding DNA: TGTGCCACCTTCCGGGACAGTGCGATCCGTTTCTACGAGCAGTACTTC. This codes for CATFRDSAIRFYEQYF. The gene calls are TRBV15 and TRBJ2-7; TRBD1 matches 7 bases. Germline CDR1 reads LNHNV; CDR2 reads YYDKDF (reference sequence). This CDR3 is 16 amino acids long. Trimming at V came to 8 bases and at J to 3 bases, leaving 16 bases not matched to a gene.